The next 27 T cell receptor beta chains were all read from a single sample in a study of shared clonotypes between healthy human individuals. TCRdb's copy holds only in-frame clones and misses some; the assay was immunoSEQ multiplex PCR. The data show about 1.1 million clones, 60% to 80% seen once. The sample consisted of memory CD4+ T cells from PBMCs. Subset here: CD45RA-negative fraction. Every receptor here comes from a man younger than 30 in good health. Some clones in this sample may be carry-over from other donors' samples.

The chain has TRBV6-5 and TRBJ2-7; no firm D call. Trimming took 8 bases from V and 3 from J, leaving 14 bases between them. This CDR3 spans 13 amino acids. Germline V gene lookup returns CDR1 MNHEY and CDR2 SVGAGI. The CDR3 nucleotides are TGTGCCAGCCAGAATGCGGAGAACTACGAGCAGTACTTC. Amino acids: CASQNAENYEQYF.

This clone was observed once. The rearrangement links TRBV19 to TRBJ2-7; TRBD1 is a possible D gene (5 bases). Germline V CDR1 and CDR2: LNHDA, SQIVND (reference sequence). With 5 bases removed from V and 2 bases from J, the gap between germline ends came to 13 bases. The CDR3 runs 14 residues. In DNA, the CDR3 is TGTGCCAGTAGTGAAAACCTCAGGGCCTACGAGCAGTACTTC. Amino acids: CASSENLRAYEQYF.

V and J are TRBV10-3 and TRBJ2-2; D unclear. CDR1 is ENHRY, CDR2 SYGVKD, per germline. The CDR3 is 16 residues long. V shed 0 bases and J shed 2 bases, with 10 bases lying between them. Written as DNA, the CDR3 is TGTGCCATCAGTGAGTCGGCCGGTCGCAACACCGGGGAGCTGTTTTTT. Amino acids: CAISESAGRNTGELFF.

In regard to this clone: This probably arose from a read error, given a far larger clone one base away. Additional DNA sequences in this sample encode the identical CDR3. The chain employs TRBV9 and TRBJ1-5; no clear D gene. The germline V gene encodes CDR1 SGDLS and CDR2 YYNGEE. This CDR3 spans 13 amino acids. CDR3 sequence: CASSVGSGQPQHF. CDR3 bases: TGTGCCAGCAGCGTAGGTTCCGGTCAGCCCCAACATTTT.

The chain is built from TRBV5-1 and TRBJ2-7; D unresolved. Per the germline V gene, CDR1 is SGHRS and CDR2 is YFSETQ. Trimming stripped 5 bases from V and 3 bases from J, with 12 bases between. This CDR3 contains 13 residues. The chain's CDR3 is CASRPGPHYEQYF. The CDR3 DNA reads TGCGCCAGCAGACCGGGCCCCCACTACGAGCAGTACTTC.

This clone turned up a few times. The CDR3 nucleotides read TGTGCCATCGACCAAATGGTGAACACTGAAGCTTTCTTT. It codes for CAIDQMVNTEAFF. This chain links TRBV28 with TRBJ1-1; D uncertain. V shed 10 bases and J shed 0 bases, with 12 bases lying between them. The CDR3 length is 13 residues. Germline-derived CDR1 and CDR2 are MDHEN and SYDVKM.

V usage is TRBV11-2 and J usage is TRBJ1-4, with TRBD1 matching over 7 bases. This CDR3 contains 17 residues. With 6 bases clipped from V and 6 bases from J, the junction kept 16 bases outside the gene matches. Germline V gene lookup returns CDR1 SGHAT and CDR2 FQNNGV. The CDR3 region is CASSRTGGGLEHEKLFF. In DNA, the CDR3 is TGTGCCAGCAGTCGGACAGGAGGGGGCCTTGAGCATGAAAAACTGTTTTTT.

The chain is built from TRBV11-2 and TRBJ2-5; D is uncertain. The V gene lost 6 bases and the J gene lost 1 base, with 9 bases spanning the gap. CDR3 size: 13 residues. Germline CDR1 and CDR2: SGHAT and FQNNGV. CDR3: CASSPMGQETQYF. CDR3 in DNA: TGTGCCAGCAGTCCCATGGGCCAAGAGACCCAGTACTTC. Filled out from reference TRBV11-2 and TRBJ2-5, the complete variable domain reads EAGVAQSPRYKIIEKRQSVAFWCNPISGHATLYWYQQILGQGPKLLIQFQNNGVVDDSQLPKDRFSAERLKGVDSTLKIQPAKLEDSAVYLCASSPMGQETQYFGPGTRLLVL.

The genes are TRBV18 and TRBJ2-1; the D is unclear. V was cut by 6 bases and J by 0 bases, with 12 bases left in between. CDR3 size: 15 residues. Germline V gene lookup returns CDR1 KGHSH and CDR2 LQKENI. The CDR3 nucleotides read TGTGCCAGCTCCCTGATTCCGAGCTCCTACAATGAGCAGTTCTTC. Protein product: CASSLIPSSYNEQFF.

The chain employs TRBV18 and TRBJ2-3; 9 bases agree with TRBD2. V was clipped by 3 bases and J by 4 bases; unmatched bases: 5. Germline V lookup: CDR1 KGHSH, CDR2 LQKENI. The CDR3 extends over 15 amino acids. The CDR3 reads CASSPAGGPSDTQYF. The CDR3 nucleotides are TGTGCCAGCTCACCGGCGGGAGGGCCCTCAGATACGCAGTATTTT.

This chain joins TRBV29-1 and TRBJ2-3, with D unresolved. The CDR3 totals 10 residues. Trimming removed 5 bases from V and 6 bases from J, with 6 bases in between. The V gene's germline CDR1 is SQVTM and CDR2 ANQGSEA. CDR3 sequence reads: CSVYVDTQYF. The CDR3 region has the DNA TGCAGCGTTTACGTTGATACGCAGTATTTT.

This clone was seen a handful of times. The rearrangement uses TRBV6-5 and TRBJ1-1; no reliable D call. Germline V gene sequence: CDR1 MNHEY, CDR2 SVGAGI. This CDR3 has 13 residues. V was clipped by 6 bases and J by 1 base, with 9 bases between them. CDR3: CASRRHPNTEAFF. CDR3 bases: TGTGCCAGCAGACGACACCCGAACACTGAAGCTTTCTTT.

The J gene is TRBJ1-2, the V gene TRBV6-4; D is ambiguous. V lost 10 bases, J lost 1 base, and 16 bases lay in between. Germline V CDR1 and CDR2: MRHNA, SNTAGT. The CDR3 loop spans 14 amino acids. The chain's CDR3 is CATAPGAGNYGYTF. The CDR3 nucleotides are TGTGCCACCGCCCCCGGCGCAGGTAACTATGGCTACACCTTC.

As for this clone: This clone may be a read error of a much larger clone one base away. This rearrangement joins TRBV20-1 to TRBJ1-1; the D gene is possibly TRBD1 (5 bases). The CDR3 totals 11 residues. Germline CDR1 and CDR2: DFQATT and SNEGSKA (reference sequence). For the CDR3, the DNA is TGCAGTGCTATTCTACAGGTACAAGCTCTCTTT. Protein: CSAILQVQALF.

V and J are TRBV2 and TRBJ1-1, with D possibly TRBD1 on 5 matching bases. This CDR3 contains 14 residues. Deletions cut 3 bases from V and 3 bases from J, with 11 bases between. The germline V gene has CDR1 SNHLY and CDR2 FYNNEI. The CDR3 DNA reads TGTGCCAGCAGTGATGGTGGGGGAGACACTGAAGCTTTCTTT. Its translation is CASSDGGGDTEAFF.

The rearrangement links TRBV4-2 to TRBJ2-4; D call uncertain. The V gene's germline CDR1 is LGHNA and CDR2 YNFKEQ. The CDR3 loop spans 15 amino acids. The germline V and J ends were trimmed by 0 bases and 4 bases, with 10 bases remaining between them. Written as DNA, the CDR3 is TGTGCCAGCAGCCAAGAGTTTACCTATAAAAACATTCAGTACTTC. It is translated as CASSQEFTYKNIQYF.

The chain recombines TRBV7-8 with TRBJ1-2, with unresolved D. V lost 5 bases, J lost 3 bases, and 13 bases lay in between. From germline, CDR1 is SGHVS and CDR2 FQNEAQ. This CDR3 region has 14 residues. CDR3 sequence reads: CASSPSTGDYGYTF. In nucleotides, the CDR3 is TGTGCCAGCAGCCCCTCCACCGGGGACTATGGCTACACCTTC.

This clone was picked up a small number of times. CDR3 amino acids: CASSPTGPYGYTF. The CDR3 DNA follows: TGTGCCAGCAGCCCTACAGGGCCCTATGGCTACACCTTC. This chain uses TRBV7-2 with TRBJ1-2, with D tentatively TRBD1 (6 bases). The CDR3 has 13 amino acids. V lost 5 bases to trimming and J lost 4 bases, with 11 bases between them. CDR1 is SGHTA, CDR2 FQGNSA, per germline.

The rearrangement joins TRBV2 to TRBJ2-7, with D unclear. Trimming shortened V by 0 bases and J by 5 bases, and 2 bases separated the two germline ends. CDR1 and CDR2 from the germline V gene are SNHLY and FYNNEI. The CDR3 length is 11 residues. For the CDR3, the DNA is TGTGCCAGCAGTGAAGCTCACGAGCAGTACTTC. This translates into CASSEAHEQYF.

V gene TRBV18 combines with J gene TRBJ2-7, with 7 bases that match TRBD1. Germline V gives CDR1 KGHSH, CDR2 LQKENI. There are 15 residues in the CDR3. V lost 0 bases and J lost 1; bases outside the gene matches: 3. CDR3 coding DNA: TGTGCCAGCTCACCACCCGGGACAGTATCCTACGAGCAGTACTTC. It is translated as CASSPPGTVSYEQYF.

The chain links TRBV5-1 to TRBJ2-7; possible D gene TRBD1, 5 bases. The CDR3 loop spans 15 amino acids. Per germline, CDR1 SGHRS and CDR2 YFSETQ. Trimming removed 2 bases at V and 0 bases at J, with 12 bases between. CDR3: CASSFVAGPSYEQYF. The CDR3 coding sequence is TGCGCCAGCAGCTTCGTGGCAGGGCCCTCCTACGAGCAGTACTTC.

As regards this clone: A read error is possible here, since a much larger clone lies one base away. In nucleotides, the CDR3 is TGTGCCAGCAGCTTCGGGAGCACAGATACGCAGTATTTT. As protein: CASSFGSTDTQYF. This chain connects TRBV7-2 to TRBJ2-3; no clear D. The V gene's germline CDR1 is SGHTA and CDR2 FQGNSA. Trimming removed 3 bases from V and 0 bases from J, with 4 bases in between. The CDR3 contains 13 residues.

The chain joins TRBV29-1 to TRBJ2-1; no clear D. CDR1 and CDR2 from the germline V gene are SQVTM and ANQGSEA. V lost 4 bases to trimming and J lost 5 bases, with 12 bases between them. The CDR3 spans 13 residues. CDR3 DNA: TGCAGCGTTGTATCGACCGGCAACAATGAGCAGTTCTTC. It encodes CSVVSTGNNEQFF.

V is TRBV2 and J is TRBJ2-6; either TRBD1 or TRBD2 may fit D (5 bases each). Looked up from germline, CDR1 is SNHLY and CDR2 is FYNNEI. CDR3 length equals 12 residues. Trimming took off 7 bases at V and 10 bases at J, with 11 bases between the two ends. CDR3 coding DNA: TGTGCCAGCACTGGGACCGGTAACGTCCTGACTTTC. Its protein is CASTGTGNVLTF.

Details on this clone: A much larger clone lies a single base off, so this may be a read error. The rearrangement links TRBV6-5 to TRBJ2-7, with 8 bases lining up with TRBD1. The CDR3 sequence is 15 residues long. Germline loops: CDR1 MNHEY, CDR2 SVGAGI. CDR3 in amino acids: CASKQGGSPVYERYF. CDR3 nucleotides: TGTGCCAGCAAACAGGGGGGCAGCCCCGTCTACGAGCGGTACTTC.

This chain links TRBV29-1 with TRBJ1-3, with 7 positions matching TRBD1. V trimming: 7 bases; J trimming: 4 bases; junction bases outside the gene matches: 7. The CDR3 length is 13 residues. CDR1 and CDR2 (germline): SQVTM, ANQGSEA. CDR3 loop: CSALWTGGNTIYF. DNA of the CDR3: TGCAGCGCTTTATGGACAGGCGGAAACACCATATATTTT.

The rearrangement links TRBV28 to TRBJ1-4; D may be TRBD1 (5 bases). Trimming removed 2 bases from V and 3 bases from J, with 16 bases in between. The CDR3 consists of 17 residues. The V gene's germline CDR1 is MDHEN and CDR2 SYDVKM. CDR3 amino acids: CASSLGAGSRANEKLFF. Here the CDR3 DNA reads TGTGCCAGCAGTTTAGGGGCAGGGAGTAGGGCTAATGAAAAACTGTTTTTT.